This TCR beta chain emerged from a study of long-term antiretroviral therapy in people with HIV. Relative to its sample, this clone is medium-sized. What it recognizes is unknown. The assay used was immunoSEQ (version v3.0), run at survey level. The method was immunoSEQ multiplex PCR; TCRdb's version includes in-frame clones alone and lacks a portion of them. The sample contains approximately 22,000 clones, roughly 88% of which appear only once. V lost 0 bases and J 5 bases, leaving 5 bases between the germline ends. Germline V gives CDR1 SGHTA, CDR2 FQGTGA. CDR3 length: 13 residues. Study conclusions and caveats: Dominant in the repertoire at all time points were clones expanded before ART.

This chain links TRBV7-3 with TRBJ2-1; D gene ambiguous. The material sequenced was unsorted PBMCs, taken 0.1 years before starting antiretroviral therapy. This sequence was found in a man aged 18 to 29 with HIV. The CDR3 loop reads CASSLTGNNEQFF. Written as DNA, the CDR3 is TGTGCCAGCAGCTTAACAGGGAACAATGAGCAGTTCTTC.